This entry is about one T cell receptor (beta chain). The data were obtained in a study of blood T cell repertoires in COVID-19. As handled by the study authors: Reference gene primer amplification gave nucleated cell count estimates. TCRdb's copy holds only in-frame clones and misses some; the assay was immunoSEQ multiplex PCR. That table furnishes V, J and clone size, whereas the DNA furnished D and trimming. This repertoire shows 200,000 to 300,000 clones, 65% to 90% found once; its top ten account for roughly 1.8%. CDR3 length: 17 residues. Trimming took off 5 bases at V and 4 bases at J, with 21 bases between the two ends. In germline, CDR1 is SEHNR, CDR2 FQNEAQ (reference sequence).

The TCR sequence derives from a man between 25 and 39 years old with active or convalescent COVID-19. Sample: peripheral blood. The V call is TRBV7-9, the J call TRBJ2-4, with D maybe TRBD1 (6 bases). CDR3 loop: CASSQAPVGAIKNIQYF. CDR3 in DNA: TGTGCCAGCAGCCAGGCTCCGGTGGGGGCTATTAAAAACATTCAGTACTTC.